This entry lists 29 T cell receptor beta chains sequenced from one sample in a study of human T cells and chemical hapten exposure. TCRdb re-analysed the RACE reads in MiXCR, keeping a single row per CDR3 protein. The sample yields about 85,000 distinct CDR3 sequences, 8.5% seen once. Time point given: pre-sensitization, week 0. Indicated treatment: therapeutic diphenylcyclopropenone sensitization with weekly scalp DPC. The sample was whole blood, taken in connection with sensitization to the hapten diphenylcyclopropenone (DPC). These receptors were collected from a man aged 40-55 years with alopecia areata. Some clones in this sample may be carry-over from other donors' samples.

In this sample, this clonotype turned up many times. V and J are TRBV27 and TRBJ1-1; D unclear. V shed 5 bases and J shed 1 base, with 5 bases lying between them. Germline values: CDR1 MNHEY, CDR2 SMNVEV (reference sequence). This CDR3 has 12 residues. This CDR3 is CASSKRNTEAFF. The DNA of the CDR3 is TGTGCCAGCAGTAAACGGAACACTGAAGCTTTCTTT.

The rearrangement uses TRBV20-1 and TRBJ2-3; 14 bases match TRBD2. Per the germline V gene, CDR1 is DFQATT and CDR2 is SNEGSKA (reference sequence). The CDR3 runs 15 residues. The J segment lost 5 bases and the V segment lost 5 bases, leaving 6 bases of the junction unmatched. The CDR3 protein is CSAQGLAGVVDTQYF. The DNA for the CDR3 is TGCAGTGCTCAGGGACTAGCGGGAGTAGTAGATACGCAGTATTTT.

In its sample, this clonotype was seen many times. This chain links TRBV29-1 with TRBJ2-6; D is ambiguous. CDR3 length equals 16 residues. Looked up from germline, CDR1 is SQVTM and CDR2 is ANQGSEA. V was pared by 2 bases and J by 0 bases, with 11 bases between. CDR3 residues: CSVEFRLPSGANVLTF. CDR3 nucleotide sequence: TGCAGCGTTGAATTTCGACTCCCCTCTGGGGCCAACGTCCTGACTTTC.

The table lists this clonotype with a few counts. This chain links TRBV6-5 with TRBJ2-2; 10 positions match TRBD2. Germline-derived CDR1 and CDR2 are MNHEY and SVGAGI. The V and J ends lost 6 bases and 2 bases, in that order; junction bases with no gene match: 12. This CDR3 spans 18 amino acids. In nucleotides, the CDR3 is TGTGCCAGCAGCGCCGTCAGTCTAGCGGGGGCAAACACCGGGGAGCTGTTTTTT. Translation gives CASSAVSLAGANTGELFF.

This clonotype was seen at least ten times. The rearrangement joins TRBV3-1 to TRBJ2-3; the D call may be TRBD1 or TRBD2 (5 bases each). Deletions cut 3 bases from V and 10 bases from J, with 20 bases between. Germline loops: CDR1 LGHDT, CDR2 YNNKEL (reference sequence). This CDR3 has 15 amino acids. CDR3 protein: CASSQDSSQGRAQYF. CDR3 DNA: TGTGCCAGCAGCCAGGACTCCTCTCAGGGCCGGGCGCAGTATTTT.

The chain employs TRBV7-2 and TRBJ1-1; the D gene is possibly TRBD1 (6 bases). Trimming removed 3 bases at V and 8 bases at J, with 19 bases between. The CDR3 is made up of 15 amino acids. Germline V CDR1 and CDR2: SGHTA, FQGNSA. CDR3 amino acids: CASSFQQGRGGEAFF. The CDR3 nucleotides are TGTGCCAGCAGCTTTCAACAGGGACGAGGGGGAGAAGCTTTCTTT.

This clonotype has a handful of counts. The chain couples TRBV6-6 to TRBJ1-2, with D uncertain. In germline, CDR1 is MNHNY, CDR2 SVGAGI (reference sequence). This CDR3 is 12 amino acids long. Trimming pared 7 bases from V and 5 bases from J, leaving 11 bases between. CDR3 bases: TGTGCCAGCACCCCGCTGGGATATGGCTACACCTTC. Protein sequence: CASTPLGYGYTF.

This clonotype has a count of ten or more. V gene TRBV7-6 combines with J gene TRBJ1-6; possible D gene TRBD1, 5 bases. V lost 4 bases and J lost 0, with 10 bases in between. Germline CDR1 reads SGHVS; CDR2 reads FNYEAQ. CDR3 length: 16 residues. In DNA, the CDR3 is TGTGCCAGCAGCTCATCAGGGAGCTCCTATAATTCACCCCTCCACTTT. This translates into CASSSSGSSYNSPLHF.

As for this clonotype: The junction differs from germline at one of its ends, possibly a read error. This chain connects TRBV12-3 or TRBV12-4 to TRBJ2-7; possibly TRBD2 for D (5 bases). CDR3 length equals 13 residues. Here the CDR3 DNA reads TGTACCAGCAGTTTAACTGGAGGATACGAGCAGTACTTC. It yields the protein CTSSLTGGYEQYF.

The V call is TRBV29-1, the J call TRBJ2-2; no clear D. V lost 3 bases, J lost 1 base, and 6 bases lay in between. The germline gives CDR1 SQVTM, CDR2 ANQGSEA. The CDR3 has 13 residues. CDR3: CSVEALNTGELFF. The DNA of the CDR3 is TGCAGCGTTGAGGCCCTGAACACCGGGGAGCTGTTTTTT.

V and J are TRBV25-1 and TRBJ2-5; TRBD2 aligns across 13 bases. Germline loops: CDR1 MGHDK, CDR2 SYGVNS. The CDR3 covers 16 residues. J gave up 5 bases and V 5 bases, and 8 bases lay outside the gene matches. In DNA, the CDR3 is TGTGCCAGCAGTTCAGGACTAGCGGGAGTCTCGGAGACCCAGTACTTC. It codes for CASSSGLAGVSETQYF.

The chain links TRBV27 to TRBJ1-1; 10 nucleotides line up with TRBD1. The trim removed 5 bases at V and 11 bases at J, leaving 8 bases unmatched. Germline loops: CDR1 MNHEY, CDR2 SMNVEV (reference sequence). This CDR3 is 13 amino acids long. The CDR3 loop reads CASSTTGGWRAFF. The CDR3 nucleotides are TGTGCCAGCAGTACGACAGGGGGCTGGCGGGCTTTCTTT.

This clonotype has at least ten counts. The chain combines TRBV27 with TRBJ2-3; perhaps D is TRBD1 or TRBD2 (5 bases each). Germline CDR1 reads MNHEY; CDR2 reads SMNVEV (reference sequence). V was clipped by 3 bases and J by 2 bases, with 9 bases between them. The length of the CDR3 is 14 residues. The CDR3 loop reads CASSFRGPTDTQYF. In DNA form, the CDR3 reads TGTGCCAGCAGTTTTCGGGGACCCACAGATACGCAGTATTTT.

This clonotype was found a few times. One end of the junction fails to match germline, which may point to a read error. The genes are TRBV7-9 and TRBJ1-1; D gene unclear. Germline V gives CDR1 SEHNR, CDR2 FQNEAQ (reference sequence). The CDR3 has 19 amino acids. For the CDR3, the DNA is TGTGCCAGCACCTTAGTTTCTTCGGGAGCCGGGTTTCTTAACACTGAAGCTTTCTTT. This gives the protein CASTLVSSGAGFLNTEAFF.

At least ten counts were recorded for this clonotype. The V and J genes are TRBV2 and TRBJ2-7; a possible D gene is TRBD2 (5 bases). The germline V gene has CDR1 SNHLY and CDR2 FYNNEI. Trimming took off 6 bases at V and 6 bases at J, with 15 bases between the two ends. This CDR3 contains 13 residues. The CDR3 region has the DNA TGTGCCAGCAGCCTAAAGCGCGGAGGCGAGCAGTACGTC. It is translated as CASSLKRGGEQYV.

In its sample, this clonotype was seen many times. This chain joins TRBV6-5 and TRBJ2-7; TRBD1 is a possible D gene (7 bases). The CDR3 consists of 12 residues. V lost 11 bases, J lost 2 bases, and 13 bases lay in between. Germline V gives CDR1 MNHEY, CDR2 SVGAGI. The CDR3 reads CASRGVAYEQYF. Here the CDR3 DNA reads TGTGCCTCCAGGGGGGTCGCCTACGAGCAGTACTTC.

DNA for the CDR3: TGTGCCAGCGGCAGCGGGACGCTAGCCAAAAACATTCAGTACTTC. Translating gives CASGSGTLAKNIQYF. The rearrangement uses TRBV28 and TRBJ2-4, with 7 nucleotides matching TRBD2. The CDR3 is 15 residues long. Losses at the gene ends were 8 bases for V and 0 bases for J; bases not matched to a gene: 7. Germline-derived CDR1 and CDR2 are MDHEN and SYDVKM.

This clonotype was picked up many times. The DNA is left out, because the CDR3 cannot be placed on it with certainty; the CDR3 is given as TCRdb lists it. The V call is TRBV28, the J call TRBJ1-2; the table's D call TRBD1 went unverified against the DNA. The germline gives CDR1 MDHEN, CDR2 SYDVKM. From its first to its last residue, the CDR3 has 17 amino acids. The CDR3 sequence: CASSSSYGDRGPYGYTF.

This clonotype was seen a single time. The rearrangement links TRBV7-2 to TRBJ2-6; D unresolved. V lost 1 base to trimming and J lost 0 bases, with 7 bases between them. Germline V gene lookup returns CDR1 SGHTA and CDR2 FQGNSA. The CDR3 contains 16 residues. The CDR3 DNA reads as TGTGCCAGCAGCTTAGTCGTTTCCTCTGGGGCCAACGTCCTGACTTTC. It encodes CASSLVVSSGANVLTF.

This chain connects TRBV6-5 to TRBJ2-1, with unresolved D. CDR1 is MNHEY and CDR2 is SVGAGI in the germline V gene. The CDR3 loop spans 11 amino acids. V lost 10 bases and J 12 bases, leaving 16 bases between the germline ends. The CDR3 loop reads CATLRNGRQFF. The CDR3 DNA sequence: TGTGCCACCCTTAGGAACGGACGGCAGTTCTTC.

Only one count was recorded for this clonotype. The chain combines TRBV28 with TRBJ1-1; 8 bases map to TRBD1. Trimming took 4 bases from V and 0 from J; bases not matched to a gene: 4. CDR3 size: 15 residues. Germline V gene data show CDR1 as MDHEN and CDR2 as SYDVKM. The CDR3 DNA follows: TGTGCCAGCAGTTCGACAGGGGCCCTGAACACTGAAGCTTTCTTT. Translated: CASSSTGALNTEAFF.

This clonotype came up many times. The chain joins TRBV29-1 to TRBJ1-1; maybe TRBD1 (6 bases). The V gene lost 4 bases and the J gene lost 1 base, with 16 bases spanning the gap. The CDR3 loop spans 15 amino acids. Germline assignment: CDR1 SQVTM and CDR2 ANQGSEA. CDR3 in DNA: TGCAGCGTTGCCGCGGAGGGGGGCTGGAACACTGAAGCTTTCTTT. Its protein is CSVAAEGGWNTEAFF.

The chain is built from TRBV6-5 and TRBJ1-1, with D unresolved. Germline CDR1 reads MNHEY; CDR2 reads SVGAGI. Trimming left V 0 bases short and J 7 bases short, with 27 bases between. This CDR3 spans 19 amino acids. The CDR3 DNA follows: TGTGCCAGCAGTTACTCGAGTCGAATCATTATTGGCAGCCAAGATGAAGCTTTCTTT. It specifies CASSYSSRIIIGSQDEAFF.

V and J are TRBV9 and TRBJ2-3; a weak D match, TRBD2 (5 bases). Between the trimmed V and J ends, which lost 5 bases and 5 bases, there was a span of 18 bases. From germline, CDR1 is SGDLS and CDR2 YYNGEE. The CDR3 totals 15 residues. Written as DNA, the CDR3 is TGTGCCAGCAGTTCCGAGGTGAATCGGGGAGATACGCAGTATTTT. This gives the protein CASSSEVNRGDTQYF. The entire variable domain, with the rest obtained from reference TRBV9 and TRBJ2-3, is as follows: DSGVTQTPKHLITATGQRVTLRCSPRSGDLSVYWYQQSLDQGLQFLIQYYNGEERAKGNILERFSAQQFPDLHSELNLSSLELGDSALYFCASSSEVNRGDTQYFGPGTRLTVL.

This clonotype was detected ten times or more. The CDR3 protein is CASSLGSGSYEQYF. CDR3 DNA sequence: TGCGCCAGCAGCTTGGGGTCGGGGAGTTACGAGCAGTACTTC. The J gene is TRBJ2-7, the V gene TRBV5-1; weak D call: TRBD2 (5 bases). Germline assignment: CDR1 SGHRS and CDR2 YFSETQ. This CDR3 spans 14 amino acids. Trimming took off 0 bases at V and 4 bases at J, with 11 bases between the two ends.

This clonotype was detected many times. The V call is TRBV18, the J call TRBJ2-1, with D possibly matching TRBD2 (6 bases). V was pared by 3 bases and J by 13 bases, with 13 bases between. The germline gives CDR1 KGHSH, CDR2 LQKENI. The length of the CDR3 is 12 residues. CDR3 protein: CASSPIGTPQFF. The CDR3 DNA is TGTGCCAGCTCACCGATAGGGACTCCCCAGTTCTTC.

This clonotype was found a few times. The chain couples TRBV28 to TRBJ1-6; D gene uncertain. Germline lookup yields CDR1 MDHEN and CDR2 SYDVKM. V lost 5 bases to trimming and J lost 12 bases, with 8 bases between them. CDR3 length: 11 amino acids. Here the CDR3 DNA reads TGTGCCAGCAGTCCCATGGGACCCCTCCACTTT. Its protein is CASSPMGPLHF.

This clonotype was counted at least ten times. The gene calls are TRBV28 and TRBJ1-6; 8 positions agree with TRBD1. The length of the CDR3 is 14 residues. Germline V gene lookup returns CDR1 MDHEN and CDR2 SYDVKM. Germline trimming cut 8 bases from V and 9 bases from J; bases unmatched to any gene: 9. For the CDR3, the DNA is TGTGCCAGCGGAACACAGGGGGAGTTTTCACCCCTCCACTTT. Its translation: CASGTQGEFSPLHF.

This clonotype was detected ten times or more. This chain joins TRBV20-1 and TRBJ2-7; tentatively, D is TRBD2 (6 bases). Germline loops: CDR1 DFQATT, CDR2 SNEGSKA (reference sequence). This CDR3 has 15 amino acids. Trimming took 1 base from V and 0 from J, leaving 13 bases between them. For the CDR3, the DNA is TGCAGTGCTAGAGTCGGGACTTTTAGCTCCTACGAGCAGTACTTC. It is translated as CSARVGTFSSYEQYF.